This TCR beta chain was obtained from a study of T-cell reconstitution after alpha-beta-depleted transplantation in children. Unique molecular identifiers were used in preparing the TCRbeta library. MiXCR was run by TCRdb on the PCR reads, yielding one entry per CDR3 protein. The repertoire consists of some 550,000 distinct CDR3 sequences, with about 23% occurring once and the leading ten covering roughly 13%. Study-wide results and caveats: There were some patients whose high TCRbeta diversity at day 60 came from surviving recipient T cells and thymic progenitors. Several hundred expanded graft clones reportedly supplied alpha-beta T cells about two months after transplant.

CDR1 is MGHDK and CDR2 is SYGVNS in the germline V gene. The CDR3 is 12 residues long. Trimming at V came to 11 bases and at J to 0 bases, leaving 3 bases not matched to a gene. For this clonotype: No antigen is known for it.

This chain joins TRBV25-1 and TRBJ2-7, with 8 bases aligning to TRBD1. The TCR originated in a boy less than two years old who had a stem cell transplant for acute myeloid leukemia, so the T cells may come from the graft donor. The source was PBMCs, mostly from graft donor cells, collected 360 days after TCRalphabeta/CD19-depleted stem cell transplant. CDR3 sequence (DNA): TGTGCCGGGGACAGGATCTCCTACGAGCAGTACGTC. Translating it yields CAGDRISYEQYV.